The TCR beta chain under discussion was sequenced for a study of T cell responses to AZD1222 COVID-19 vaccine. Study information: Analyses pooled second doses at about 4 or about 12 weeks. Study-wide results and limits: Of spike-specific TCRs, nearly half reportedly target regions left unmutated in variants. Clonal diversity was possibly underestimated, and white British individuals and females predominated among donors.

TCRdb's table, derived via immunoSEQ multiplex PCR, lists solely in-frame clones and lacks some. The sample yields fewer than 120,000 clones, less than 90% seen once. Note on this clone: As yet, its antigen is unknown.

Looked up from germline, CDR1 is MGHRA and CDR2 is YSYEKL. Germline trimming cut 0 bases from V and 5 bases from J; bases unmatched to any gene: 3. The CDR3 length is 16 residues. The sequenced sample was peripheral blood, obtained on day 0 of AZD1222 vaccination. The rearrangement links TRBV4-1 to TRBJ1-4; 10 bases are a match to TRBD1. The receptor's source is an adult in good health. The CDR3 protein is CASSQDGTGANEKLFF. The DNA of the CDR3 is TGCGCCAGCAGCCAAGACGGGACAGGGGCGAATGAAAAACTGTTTTTT.